These T cell receptor beta chains were read from a single sample in a study of blood T cells in healthy people across ages. MiXCR was run by TCRdb on the 5' RACE reads, yielding one entry per CDR3 protein. Of around 1,000,000 distinct CDR3 sequences in the sample, approximately 26% are singletons; the top ten hold 0.75%. This sample also appeared in a second study, on T cells of mothers and their children.

Sequencing used blood. The origin of the receptors is a girl aged 2-10 years in good health. Both conserved end residues are part of each CDR3. Clone size is stated in some rows and not others, as once, few, many or a class when expanded.

clone size: NA
V gene: TRBV6-2/TRBV6-3
J gene: TRBJ2-7
CDR3 protein: CASSYAGTAYEQYF

clone size: once
V gene: TRBV24-1
J gene: TRBJ2-5
CDR3 protein: CATSDLQTSNLFF

clone size: NA
V gene: TRBV10-2
J gene: TRBJ2-5
CDR3 protein: CASTPTGTGGAWETQYF

clone size: NA
V gene: TRBV24-1
J gene: NA
CDR3 protein: CATRKAEESNEQFF

clone size: few
V gene: TRBV29-1
J gene: TRBJ1-3
CDR3 protein: CSAETGKNTIYF

clone size: NA
V gene: TRBV5-1
J gene: TRBJ1-2
CDR3 protein: CASSFGRARGNYGYTF

clone size: NA
V gene: TRBV3-1
J gene: TRBJ2-4
CDR3 protein: CASSPFVGGLNIQYF

clone size: few
V gene: TRBV28
J gene: TRBJ1-4
CDR3 protein: CASRPGTGIFGEKLFF

clone size: few
V gene: TRBV2
J gene: TRBJ2-7
CDR3 protein: CASSGLAARQYF

clone size: NA
V gene: TRBV29-1
J gene: TRBJ1-1
CDR3 protein: CSVRGHNTEAFF

clone size: few
V gene: TRBV4-1
J gene: TRBJ2-2
CDR3 protein: CASSQDRGSTGELFF

clone size: few
V gene: TRBV3-1
J gene: TRBJ2-4
CDR3 protein: CASSHLGQLLYF

clone size: NA
V gene: TRBV20-1
J gene: TRBJ1-2
CDR3 protein: CSASIAGGDHGYTF

clone size: few
V gene: TRBV19
J gene: NA
CDR3 protein: CASSTNRLAGNRHEQFF

clone size: NA
V gene: TRBV2
J gene: TRBJ2-3
CDR3 protein: CASRTTREPLSTDTQYF

clone size: NA
V gene: TRBV20-1
J gene: TRBJ1-1
CDR3 protein: CSAREGQGITEAFF

clone size: NA
V gene: TRBV7-9
J gene: TRBJ2-7
CDR3 protein: CASSLTGGIEQYF

clone size: NA
V gene: TRBV12-3/TRBV12-4
J gene: TRBJ1-2
CDR3 protein: CASSHTRTDGLYGYTF

clone size: NA
V gene: TRBV12-3/TRBV12-4
J gene: TRBJ1-2
CDR3 protein: CASSFRPGTEDGYTF

clone size: many
V gene: TRBV29-1
J gene: TRBJ2-5
CDR3 protein: CSVSRGQETQYF

clone size: few
V gene: TRBV7-8
J gene: TRBJ2-7
CDR3 protein: CASSLDRGLSSAYEQYF

clone size: few
V gene: TRBV10-3
J gene: NA
CDR3 protein: CATATGPHEQYF

clone size: NA
V gene: TRBV19
J gene: TRBJ2-1
CDR3 protein: CATTGDIYNEQFF

clone size: NA
V gene: TRBV7-9
J gene: TRBJ2-1
CDR3 protein: CARNGLAGGTYNEQFF

clone size: few
V gene: TRBV29-1
J gene: TRBJ2-1
CDR3 protein: CSATSGREQFF

clone size: many
V gene: TRBV20-1
J gene: TRBJ2-1
CDR3 protein: CSARGTGLGDEQFF

clone size: once
V gene: TRBV29-1
J gene: TRBJ2-1
CDR3 protein: CSVWGDLGGEQFF

clone size: NA
V gene: TRBV5-1
J gene: TRBJ2-1
CDR3 protein: CASGGSRSPVDEQFF

clone size: few
V gene: TRBV5-6
J gene: TRBJ2-1
CDR3 protein: CASSADSGSVINEQFF

clone size: NA
V gene: TRBV2
J gene: TRBJ1-1
CDR3 protein: CASNAPGGTEAFF

clone size: few
V gene: TRBV20-1
J gene: TRBJ2-3
CDR3 protein: CSARGATGGITDTQYF

clone size: few
V gene: TRBV11-2
J gene: TRBJ1-1
CDR3 protein: CASSRILRGTEAFF

clone size: few
V gene: TRBV29-1
J gene: TRBJ2-2
CDR3 protein: CSVWGWTGELFF

clone size: NA
V gene: TRBV29-1
J gene: TRBJ1-4
CDR3 protein: CSVAREGNEKLFF

clone size: NA
V gene: TRBV12-3/TRBV12-4
J gene: TRBJ2-5
CDR3 protein: CASSLPDYPRTQYF

clone size: NA
V gene: TRBV6-1
J gene: TRBJ2-1
CDR3 protein: CASSKRAGEQFF

clone size: few
V gene: TRBV29-1
J gene: TRBJ2-1
CDR3 protein: CSVVGIDWRDLVEQFF

clone size: few
V gene: TRBV2
J gene: TRBJ2-1
CDR3 protein: CARDGTGDHNEQFF

clone size: few
V gene: TRBV4-3
J gene: TRBJ2-2
CDR3 protein: CASSRGGMGTGELFF

clone size: NA
V gene: TRBV21-1
J gene: TRBJ2-7
CDR3 protein: CASSKFPSYEQYF

clone size: few
V gene: TRBV29-1
J gene: TRBJ1-2
CDR3 protein: CSVGGVHGYTF

clone size: few
V gene: TRBV19
J gene: TRBJ2-1
CDR3 protein: CASTPGSVGRMNEQFF

clone size: NA
V gene: TRBV5-1
J gene: TRBJ2-2
CDR3 protein: CASNRGSDTGELFF

clone size: NA
V gene: TRBV4-3
J gene: TRBJ2-1
CDR3 protein: CASSQDGGAWNEQFF

clone size: NA
V gene: TRBV12-3/TRBV12-4
J gene: TRBJ2-7
CDR3 protein: CASTDRIYYEQYF

clone size: NA
V gene: TRBV7-9
J gene: TRBJ2-7
CDR3 protein: CASSYAGGSEQYF